The clone carrying this T cell receptor beta chain was counted once. What it binds is unknown. This CDR3 has 14 amino acids. Germline V gene data show CDR1 as MNHEY and CDR2 as SMNVEV (reference sequence). V lost 2 bases to trimming and J lost 1 base, with 8 bases between them. Some clones are missing from TCRdb's copy, which holds only in-frame ones; the method was immunoSEQ multiplex PCR. The sample holds 130,000 to 150,000 clones; 80% to 85% are singletons and the top ten take approximately 4%. The sample comes from a study of T cell responses to AZD1222 COVID-19 vaccine. Broader study findings: Spike-specific TCR depth and breadth grew after two AZD1222 doses. It was only a handful of AZD1222 recipients who were seropositive at baseline. It should be noted that donors were predominantly white British and more often female, and clonal diversity was possibly underestimated. Repertoire sampling was restricted to post-peak T cell response timepoints.

This TCR came from an adult in good health. This chain uses TRBV27 with TRBJ1-1; the D is unclear. This sample comprised peripheral blood, obtained on day 0 of MenACWY control vaccination. The chain's CDR3 is CASSLEAGNTEAFF. DNA for the CDR3: TGTGCCAGCAGTTTAGAGGCGGGGAACACTGAAGCTTTCTTT.